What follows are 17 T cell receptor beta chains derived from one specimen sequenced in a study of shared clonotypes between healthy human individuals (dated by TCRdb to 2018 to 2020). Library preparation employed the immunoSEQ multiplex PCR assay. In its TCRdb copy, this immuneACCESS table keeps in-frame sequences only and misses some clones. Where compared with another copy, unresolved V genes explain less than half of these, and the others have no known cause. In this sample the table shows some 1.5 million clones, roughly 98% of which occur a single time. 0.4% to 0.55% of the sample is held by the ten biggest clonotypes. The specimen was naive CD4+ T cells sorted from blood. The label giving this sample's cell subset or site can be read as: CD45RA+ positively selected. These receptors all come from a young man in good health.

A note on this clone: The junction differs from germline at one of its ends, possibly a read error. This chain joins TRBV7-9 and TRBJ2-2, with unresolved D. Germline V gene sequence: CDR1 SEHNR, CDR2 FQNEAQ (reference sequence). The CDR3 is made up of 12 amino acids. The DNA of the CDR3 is TGTGCCAGCACCTTAACCACCGGGGAGCTGTTTTTT. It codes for CASTLTTGELFF.

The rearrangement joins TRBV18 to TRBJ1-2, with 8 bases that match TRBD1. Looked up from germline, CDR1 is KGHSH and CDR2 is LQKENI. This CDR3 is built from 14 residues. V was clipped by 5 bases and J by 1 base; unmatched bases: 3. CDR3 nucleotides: TGTGCCAGCTCAGAGACAGGGGTTAACTATGGCTACACCTTC. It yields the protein CASSETGVNYGYTF.

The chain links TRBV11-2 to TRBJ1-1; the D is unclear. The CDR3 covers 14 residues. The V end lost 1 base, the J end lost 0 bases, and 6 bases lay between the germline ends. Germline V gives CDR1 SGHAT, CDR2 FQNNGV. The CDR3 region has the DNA TGTGCCAGCAGCTTAGGGACGCTGAACACTGAAGCTTTCTTT. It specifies CASSLGTLNTEAFF.

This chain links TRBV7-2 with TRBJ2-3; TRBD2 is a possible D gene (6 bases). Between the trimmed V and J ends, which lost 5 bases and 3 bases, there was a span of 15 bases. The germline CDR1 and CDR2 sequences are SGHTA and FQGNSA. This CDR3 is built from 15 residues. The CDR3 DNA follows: TGTGCCAGCAGCCCATCGGGGGTTACTACAGATACGCAGTATTTT. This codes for CASSPSGVTTDTQYF.

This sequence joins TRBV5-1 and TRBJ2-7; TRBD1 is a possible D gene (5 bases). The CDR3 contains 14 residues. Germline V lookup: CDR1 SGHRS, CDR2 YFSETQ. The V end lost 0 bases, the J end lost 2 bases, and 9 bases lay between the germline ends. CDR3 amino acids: CASSLAGRAYEQYF. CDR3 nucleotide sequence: TGCGCCAGCAGCTTGGCCGGCAGGGCCTACGAGCAGTACTTC.

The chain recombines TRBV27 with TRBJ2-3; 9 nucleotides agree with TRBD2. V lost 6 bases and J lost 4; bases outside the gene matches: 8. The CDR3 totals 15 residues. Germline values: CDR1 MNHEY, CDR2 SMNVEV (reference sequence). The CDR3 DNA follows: TGTGCCAGCAGGGTACTTAGCGGGAGCGCAGATACGCAGTATTTT. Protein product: CASRVLSGSADTQYF.

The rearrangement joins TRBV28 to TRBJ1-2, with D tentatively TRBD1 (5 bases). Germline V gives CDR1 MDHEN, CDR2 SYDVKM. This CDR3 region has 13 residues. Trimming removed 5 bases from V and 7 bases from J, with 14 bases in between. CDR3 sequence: CASSAQGWGGYTF. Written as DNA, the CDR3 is TGTGCCAGCAGTGCCCAGGGATGGGGTGGCTACACCTTC.

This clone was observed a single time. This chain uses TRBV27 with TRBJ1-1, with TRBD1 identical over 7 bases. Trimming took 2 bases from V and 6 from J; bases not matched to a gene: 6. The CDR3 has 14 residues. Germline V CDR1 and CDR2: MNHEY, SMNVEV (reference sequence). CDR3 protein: CASSLDREYPEAFF. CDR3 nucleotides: TGTGCCAGCAGTTTAGACAGGGAGTACCCTGAAGCTTTCTTT.

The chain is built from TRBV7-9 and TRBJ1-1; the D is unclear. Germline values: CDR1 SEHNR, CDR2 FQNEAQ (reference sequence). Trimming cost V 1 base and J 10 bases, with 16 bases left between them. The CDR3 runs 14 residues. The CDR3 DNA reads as TGTGCCAGCAGCTTAGTCCCAGGAGTAGGAGGAGCTTTCTTT. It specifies CASSLVPGVGGAFF.

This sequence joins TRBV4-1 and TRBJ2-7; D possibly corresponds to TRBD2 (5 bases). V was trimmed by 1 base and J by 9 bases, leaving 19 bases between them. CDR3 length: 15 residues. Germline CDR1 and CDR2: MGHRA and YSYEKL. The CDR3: CASSQVAVRVTVQYF. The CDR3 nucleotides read TGCGCCAGCAGCCAAGTTGCGGTGCGGGTTACGGTGCAGTACTTC.

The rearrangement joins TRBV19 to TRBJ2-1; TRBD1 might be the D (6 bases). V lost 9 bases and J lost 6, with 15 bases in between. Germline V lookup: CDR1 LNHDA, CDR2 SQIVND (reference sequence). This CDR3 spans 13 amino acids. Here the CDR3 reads CASSRQVLNEQFF. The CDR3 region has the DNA TGTGCCAGCTCCCGACAGGTACTCAATGAGCAGTTCTTC. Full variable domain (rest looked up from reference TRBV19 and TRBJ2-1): DGGITQSPKYLFRKEGQNVTLSCEQNLNHDAMYWYRQDPGQGLRLIYYSQIVNDFQKGDIAEGYSVSREKKESFPLTVTSAQKNPTAFYLCASSRQVLNEQFFGPGTRLTVL.

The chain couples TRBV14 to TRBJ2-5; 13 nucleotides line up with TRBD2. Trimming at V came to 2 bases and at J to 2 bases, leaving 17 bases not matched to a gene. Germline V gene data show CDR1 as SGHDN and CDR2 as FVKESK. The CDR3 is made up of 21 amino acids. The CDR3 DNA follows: TGTGCCAGCAGCCAACCCGGGGGGGCGGGGACTAGCGGGAATTTTCAAGAGACCCAGTACTTC. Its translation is CASSQPGGAGTSGNFQETQYF.

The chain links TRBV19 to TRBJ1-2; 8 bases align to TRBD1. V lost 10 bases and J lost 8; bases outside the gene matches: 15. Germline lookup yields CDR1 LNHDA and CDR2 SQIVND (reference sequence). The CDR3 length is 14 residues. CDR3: CAIRKTGEARGYTF. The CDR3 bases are TGTGCCATCCGGAAGACAGGGGAGGCCCGCGGCTACACCTTC.

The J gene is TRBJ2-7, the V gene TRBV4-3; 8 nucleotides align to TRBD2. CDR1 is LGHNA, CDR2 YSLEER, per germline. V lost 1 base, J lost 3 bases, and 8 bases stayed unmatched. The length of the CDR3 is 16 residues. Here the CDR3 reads CASSQGVGLVIYEQYF. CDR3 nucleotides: TGCGCCAGCAGCCAAGGGGTGGGACTAGTTATCTACGAGCAGTACTTC.

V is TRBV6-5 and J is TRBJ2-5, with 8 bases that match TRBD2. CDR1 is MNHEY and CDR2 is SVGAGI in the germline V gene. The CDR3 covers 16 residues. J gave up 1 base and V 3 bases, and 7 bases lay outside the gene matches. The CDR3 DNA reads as TGTGCCAGCAGTTATTCGATTAGCGGGACCCAAGAGACCCAGTACTTC. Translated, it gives CASSYSISGTQETQYF.

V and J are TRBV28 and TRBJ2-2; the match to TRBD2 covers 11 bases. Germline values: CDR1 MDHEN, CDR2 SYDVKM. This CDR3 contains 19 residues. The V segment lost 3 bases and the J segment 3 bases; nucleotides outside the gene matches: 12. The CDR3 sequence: CASSFGAASGRPDTGELFF. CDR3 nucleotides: TGTGCCAGCAGTTTTGGTGCGGCTAGCGGGAGGCCGGACACCGGGGAGCTGTTTTTT.

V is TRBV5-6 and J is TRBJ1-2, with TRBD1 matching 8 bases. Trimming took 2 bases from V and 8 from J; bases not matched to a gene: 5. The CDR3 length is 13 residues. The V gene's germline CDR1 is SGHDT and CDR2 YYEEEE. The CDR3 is CASSFPGTGGYTF. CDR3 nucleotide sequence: TGTGCCAGCAGCTTTCCCGGGACAGGAGGCTACACCTTC.